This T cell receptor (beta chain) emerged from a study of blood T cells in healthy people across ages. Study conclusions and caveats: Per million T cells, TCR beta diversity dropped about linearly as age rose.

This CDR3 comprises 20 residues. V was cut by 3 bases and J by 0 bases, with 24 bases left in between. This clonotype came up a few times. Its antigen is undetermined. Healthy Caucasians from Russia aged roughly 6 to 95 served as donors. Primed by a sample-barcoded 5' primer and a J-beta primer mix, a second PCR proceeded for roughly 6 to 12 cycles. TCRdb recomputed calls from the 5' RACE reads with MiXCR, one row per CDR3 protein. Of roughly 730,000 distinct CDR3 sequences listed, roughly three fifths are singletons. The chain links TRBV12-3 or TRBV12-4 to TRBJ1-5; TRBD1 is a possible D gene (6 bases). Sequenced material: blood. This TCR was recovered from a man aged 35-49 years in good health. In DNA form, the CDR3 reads TGTGCCAGCAGTTTTCTTTCCAGATTAAGGACAGCGGATAGCAATCAGCCCCAGCATTTT. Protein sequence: CASSFLSRLRTADSNQPQHF.